This T cell receptor (beta chain) derives from a study of T cell changes during pregnancy in multiple sclerosis (dated by TCRdb to about 2019). Notes on the research overall: The study looked at changes in the T cell repertoire across pregnancy in women with multiple sclerosis.

Points on this clone: Its recognized antigen is unknown. No base qualities exist here, and no much larger clone lies one base off it.

V is pruned by 5 bases and J by 4 bases, leaving 9 bases of the junction without a gene match. As encoded in the germline V gene (reference sequence), CDR1 is SGHNT while CDR2 is YYREEE. The CDR3 spans 15 residues, from the cysteine through the phenylalanine. CDR3 DNA only is kept here, 45 bases in frame from base 1. The receptor library was made with the immunoSEQ multiplex PCR assay. TCRdb mirrors the immuneACCESS table, restricted to in-frame sequences. Some clones are absent from its copies; in checked studies, under half trace to an unresolved V gene, and the reason for the others is unknown. The sample table shows 50,000 or so clones, and 85% to 95% are seen once. The ten top clones hold just under 0.75% of the sample.

Sample: CD4+ T cells from peripheral blood mononuclear cells, taken in the third trimester of pregnancy. The receptor chain draws on TRBV5-4 and TRBJ2-3; TRBD1 aligns with 8 central bases. This TCR derives from a female donor with multiple sclerosis, enrolled in a pregnancy study. Here the CDR3 is given as CASRDRTGRADTQYF. The DNA sequence is TGTGCCAGCAGAGATCGGACAGGGCGGGCAGATACGCAGTATTTT.